In its sample, the clone carrying this T cell receptor beta chain was seen once. The CDR3 is made up of 14 amino acids. Trimming at V came to 8 bases and at J to 4 bases, leaving 7 bases not matched to a gene. The germline CDR1 and CDR2 sequences are LNHDA and SQIVND (reference sequence). This record comes from a study of blood T cell repertoires in COVID-19. The method was immunoSEQ multiplex PCR; TCRdb's version includes in-frame clones alone and lacks a portion of them. The data show 250,000 to 350,000 clones, approximately 88% seen once. What was sequenced was peripheral blood. The chain links TRBV19 to TRBJ2-2, with TRBD1 matching 7 bases. This TCR derives from a middle-aged woman who had recovered from COVID-19. The CDR3 spells CASARQGTTGELFF. In DNA, the CDR3 is TGTGCCAGTGCCCGACAGGGAACCACCGGGGAGCTGTTTTTT.